This T cell receptor (beta chain) stems from a study of shared clonotypes between healthy human individuals. Findings and caveats of the study: Memory subsets generally showed smaller estimated richness than naive subsets did. Sharing of clonotypes among donors was expected to vary with sequencing depth.

A CD45RA-negative memory subset and a CD45RA+ naive subset were separated from the CD4+ cells. The ends lost 5 bases at V and 2 bases at J; junction bases unmatched: 6. CDR1 SGHTA and CDR2 FQGTGA come from the germline V gene. This CDR3 comprises 15 residues. The authors distributed each subset's genomic DNA evenly over several immunoSEQ plates. TCRdb's copy holds only in-frame clones and misses some; the assay was immunoSEQ multiplex PCR. Among about 2.4 million clones listed, roughly nine tenths were seen once. A note on this clone: Its antigen is not known.

The sequence derives from a man between 18 and 29 years old in good health. The genes are TRBV7-3 and TRBJ2-3; 8 bases fit TRBD2. Sequencing was performed on naive CD4+ T cells sorted from blood. Noted subset: CD45RA+ positively selected. The CDR3 nucleotides read TGTGCCAGCAGCCATTCCGGGGGGGCCACAGATACGCAGTATTTT. Translated, it gives CASSHSGGATDTQYF.